The 20 T cell receptor beta chains below come from one sample, sequenced in a study of blood T cell repertoires in COVID-19. Data came from immunoSEQ multiplex PCR; TCRdb stores just in-frame clones and leaves some out. The sample lists 300,000 to 400,000 clones; around 89% were seen once. Material: PBMCs or T cells enriched from blood (not recorded which). These receptors all come from a man aged 18-30 years who had recovered from COVID-19.

This clone has just one count. J is TRBJ2-1 and V is TRBV7-3, with 12 bases identical to TRBD2. This CDR3 comprises 16 residues. Losses at the gene ends were 1 base for V and 9 bases for J; bases not matched to a gene: 7. The germline V gene has CDR1 SGHTA and CDR2 FQGTGA. In DNA form, the CDR3 reads TGTGCCAGCAGCTTAAGTCGACTAGCGGGAGATGGTGAGCAGTTCTTC. Its protein product is CASSLSRLAGDGEQFF. Together with reference TRBV7-3 and TRBJ2-1, the CDR3 gives the full variable domain: GAGVSQTPSNKVTEKGKYVELRCDPISGHTALYWYRQSLGQGPEFLIYFQGTGAADDSGLPNDRFFAVRPEGSVSTLKIQRTERGDSAVYLCASSLSRLAGDGEQFFGPGTRLTVL.

The chain recombines TRBV29-1 with TRBJ2-7; 7 nucleotides line up with TRBD2. The CDR3 is 13 residues long. J gave up 0 bases and V 3 bases, and 2 bases lay outside the gene matches. Germline CDR1 SQVTM, CDR2 ANQGSEA. CDR3 region: CSVDREDSYEQYF. CDR3 DNA sequence: TGCAGCGTTGATCGGGAGGACTCCTACGAGCAGTACTTC.

This chain joins TRBV9 and TRBJ2-5; 9 bases align to TRBD2. This CDR3 is 14 amino acids long. V lost 3 bases to trimming and J lost 5 bases; unmatched junction nucleotides: 5. The germline CDR1 and CDR2 sequences are SGDLS and YYNGEE. CDR3 in DNA: TGTGCCAGCAGCGCCGCGGGGGGGGCGGAGACCCAGTACTTC. It specifies CASSAAGGAETQYF. Complete variable domain (other parts from reference TRBV9 and TRBJ2-5): DSGVTQTPKHLITATGQRVTLRCSPRSGDLSVYWYQQSLDQGLQFLIQYYNGEERAKGNILERFSAQQFPDLHSELNLSSLELGDSALYFCASSAAGGAETQYFGPGTRLLVL.

This chain links TRBV28 with TRBJ2-2; D uncertain. The CDR3 spans 12 residues. Trimming took off 6 bases at V and 6 bases at J, with 8 bases between the two ends. Germline lookup yields CDR1 MDHEN and CDR2 SYDVKM. This CDR3 is CASSSVAGELFF. Written as DNA, the CDR3 is TGTGCCAGCAGCTCGGTGGCCGGGGAGCTGTTTTTT.

The chain carries TRBV4-1 and TRBJ1-6, with 7 bases fitting TRBD1. This CDR3 is 16 amino acids long. The J segment lost 8 bases and the V segment lost 1 base, leaving 8 bases of the junction unmatched. Per germline, CDR1 MGHRA and CDR2 YSYEKL. The CDR3 region is CASSQVSGQKYSPLHF. CDR3 DNA: TGCGCCAGCAGCCAAGTATCGGGACAGAAATATTCACCCCTCCACTTT.

The CDR3 here is CASSLDGSSYNSPLHF. In DNA form, the CDR3 reads TGCGCCAGCAGCTTGGACGGGAGCTCCTATAATTCACCCCTCCACTTT. The rearrangement uses TRBV5-1 and TRBJ1-6, with D uncertain. With 0 bases removed from V and 0 bases from J, the gap between germline ends came to 7 bases. This CDR3 contains 16 residues. The germline V gene encodes CDR1 SGHRS and CDR2 YFSETQ.

The chain combines TRBV4-1 with TRBJ2-1; 7 bases agree with TRBD2. CDR3 size: 16 residues. Germline V gene lookup returns CDR1 MGHRA and CDR2 YSYEKL. J lost 8 bases, V lost 5 bases, and 15 bases had no gene match. Here the CDR3 DNA reads TGCGCCAGCAGCACCCGAGGTGACGGGGGGACGGATGAGCAGTTCTTC. Its protein is CASSTRGDGGTDEQFF.

The chain combines TRBV5-6 with TRBJ1-1; TRBD1 aligns across 10 bases. V lost 7 bases, J lost 5 bases, and 5 bases stayed unmatched. Germline assignment: CDR1 SGHDT and CDR2 YYEEEE. CDR3 size: 13 residues. The CDR3 sequence: CASVDRGLTEAFF. CDR3 nucleotide sequence: TGTGCCAGCGTCGACAGGGGGCTAACTGAAGCTTTCTTT. The whole variable domain, filled in from reference TRBV5-6 and TRBJ1-1, reads DAGVTQSPTHLIKTRGQQVTLRCSPKSGHDTVSWYQQALGQGPQFIFQYYEEEERQRGNFPDRFSGHQFPNYSSELNVNALLLGDSALYLCASVDRGLTEAFFGQGTRLTVV.

This clone was counted only a few times. The chain combines TRBV5-8 with TRBJ2-5; 14 bases match TRBD2. J was trimmed by 2 bases and V by 6 bases; bases with no gene match: 3. The CDR3 spans 15 residues. The germline V gene has CDR1 SGHTS and CDR2 YDEGEE. CDR3 bases: TGTGCCAGCAATCGACTAGCGGGAGGGCAAGAGACCCAGTACTTC. Residues: CASNRLAGGQETQYF.

The J gene is TRBJ2-5, the V gene TRBV7-6; 8 nucleotides align to TRBD1. Germline trimming cut 3 bases from V and 2 bases from J; bases unmatched to any gene: 5. Germline-derived CDR1 and CDR2 are SGHVS and FNYEAQ. The CDR3 has 15 residues. DNA of the CDR3: TGTGCCAGCAGCTTGACAGGGGTACTACAAGAGACCCAGTACTTC. It translates to CASSLTGVLQETQYF. The entire variable domain, with the rest obtained from reference TRBV7-6 and TRBJ2-5, is as follows: GAGVSQSPRYKVTKRGQDVALRCDPISGHVSLYWYRQALGQGPEFLTYFNYEAQQDKSGLPNDRFSAERPEGSISTLTIQRTEQRDSAMYRCASSLTGVLQETQYFGPGTRLLVL.

The CDR3 bases are TGTGCCTGGAGGAATCTGGGAGGTGGAGGCAATGAGCAGTTCTTC. Translated, it gives CAWRNLGGGGNEQFF. V gene TRBV30 combines with J gene TRBJ2-1, with D maybe TRBD2 (6 bases). This CDR3 has 15 amino acids. Trimming removed 3 bases from V and 6 bases from J, with 18 bases in between. CDR1 and CDR2 (germline): GTSNPN, SVGIG (reference sequence).

The gene calls are TRBV29-1 and TRBJ1-2; D is unresolved. Between the trimmed V and J ends, which lost 3 bases and 4 bases, there was a span of 15 bases. The length of the CDR3 is 14 residues. Germline V gives CDR1 SQVTM, CDR2 ANQGSEA. The CDR3 is CSVDEQFSSYGYTF. As DNA, the CDR3 is TGCAGCGTTGATGAACAGTTCAGTTCCTATGGCTACACCTTC. Drawing the rest from reference TRBV29-1 and TRBJ1-2, the complete variable domain is SAVISQKPSRDICQRGTSLTIQCQVDSQVTMMFWYRQQPGQSLTLIATANQGSEATYESGFVIDKFPISRPNLTFSTLTVSNMSPEDSSIYLCSVDEQFSSYGYTFGSGTRLTVV.

Notes on this clone: This sample also contains other DNA sequences that code for the same CDR3. V and J are TRBV13 and TRBJ2-7; D not certain. Germline values: CDR1 PRHDT, CDR2 FYEKMQ (reference sequence). Trimming removed 1 base at V and 6 bases at J, with 4 bases between. This CDR3 has 11 amino acids. CDR3 loop: CASSLASEQYF. CDR3 sequence (DNA): TGTGCCAGCAGCTTAGCTTCCGAGCAGTACTTC.

The chain joins TRBV5-1 to TRBJ1-3; the D is unclear. V dropped 0 bases and J dropped 0 bases, with 10 bases sitting between them. This CDR3 has 16 amino acids. Germline V gene lookup returns CDR1 SGHRS and CDR2 YFSETQ. The CDR3 loop is CASSLEVTASGNTIYF. The CDR3 DNA is TGCGCCAGCAGCTTGGAGGTAACAGCCTCTGGAAACACCATATATTTT.

The chain employs TRBV13 and TRBJ2-7; maybe TRBD2 (5 bases). Trimming pared 5 bases from V and 7 bases from J, leaving 12 bases between. CDR1 is PRHDT and CDR2 is FYEKMQ in the germline V gene (reference sequence). This CDR3 has 12 amino acids. CDR3 DNA sequence: TGTGCCAGCAGCCGAACGGGCGGGGAGCAGTACTTC. Its protein is CASSRTGGEQYF.

The chain joins TRBV15 to TRBJ2-5; no definite D call. Germline CDR1 is LNHNV and CDR2 is YYDKDF (reference sequence). The CDR3 has 22 amino acids. V gave up 0 bases and J gave up 5 bases, with 34 bases separating them. CDR3 DNA: TGTGCCACCAGCAGAGATTCCATAATACTGGGCTCATTTAATAAAAATTGGGAGACCCAGTACTTC. Translation: CATSRDSIILGSFNKNWETQYF.

CDR3 region: CASSSGGSSYEQYF. The CDR3 bases are TGTGCCAGCAGCTCGGGAGGAAGCTCCTACGAGCAGTACTTC. The J gene is TRBJ2-7, the V gene TRBV5-4; 7 nucleotides agree with TRBD2. Looked up from germline, CDR1 is SGHNT and CDR2 is YYREEE (reference sequence). The CDR3 loop spans 14 amino acids. V trimming: 3 bases; J trimming: 0 bases; junction bases outside the gene matches: 3.

The rearrangement links TRBV2 to TRBJ1-1, with D perhaps matching TRBD1 (5 bases). The V and J ends lost 3 bases and 11 bases respectively, with 10 bases between them. The CDR3 loop spans 11 amino acids. Per germline, CDR1 SNHLY and CDR2 FYNNEI. CDR3 coding DNA: TGTGCCAGCAGTGAGGGGGGGAGGGCTTTCTTT. As protein: CASSEGGRAFF.

The chain has TRBV7-8 and TRBJ1-3; a possible D gene is TRBD1 (5 bases). Germline V CDR1 and CDR2: SGHVS, FQNEAQ. The CDR3 is 16 residues long. V lost 1 base to trimming and J lost 4 bases, with 14 bases between them. The CDR3 reads CASSLVGGVSGNTIYF. The CDR3 DNA is TGTGCCAGCAGCTTAGTGGGGGGGGTTTCGGGAAACACCATATATTTT.

CDR3 nucleotide sequence: TGTGCCAGCTCACCACTGGGATCGGGAAATTCACCCCTCCACTTT. It yields the protein CASSPLGSGNSPLHF. The rearrangement joins TRBV18 to TRBJ1-6; D call uncertain. This CDR3 spans 15 amino acids. CDR1 and CDR2 from the germline V gene are KGHSH and LQKENI. Trimming took 1 base from V and 7 from J, leaving 11 bases between them.